The rows below give T cell receptor beta chains drawn from one sample of a study of T cell changes during pregnancy in multiple sclerosis. Assay used: immunoSEQ multiplex PCR; TCRdb lists only in-frame clones, some missing. The table includes approximately 34,000 clones, 90% detected once. The source was CD8+ T cells from peripheral blood mononuclear cells, collected in the first trimester of pregnancy. Receptor source: a female donor with multiple sclerosis, enrolled in a pregnancy study. CDR3s include the opening cysteine and the closing phenylalanine or tryptophan. The order of the fields is clone size, D gene, V gene, J gene, CDR3 DNA, CDR3 protein. A D gene is named only where the DNA matches it firmly. For some rows the clone size is stated as once, few or many, or as a class when expanded; others skip it.

-	TRBD1	TRBV19	TRBJ1-2	TGTGCCAGTTGGACAGGGGGCGGCTATGGCTACACCTTC	CASWTGGGYGYTF
-	-	TRBV15	TRBJ1-5	TGTGCCACCAGCAGACTCGACTTAGGGGGTCAGCCCCAGCATTTT	CATSRLDLGGQPQHF
-	-	TRBV13	TRBJ2-1	TGTGCCAGCAGCTCGTTCAGGGACGGGGGTGAGCAGTTCTTC	CASSSFRDGGEQFF
-	TRBD1	TRBV27	TRBJ2-3	TGTGCCAGCAGTTTATGGACAGGGGGAACAGATACGCAGTATTTT	CASSLWTGGTDTQYF
once	-	TRBV7-2	TRBJ1-1	TGTGCCAGCAACCAGTTTGCGGACACTGAAGCTTTCTTT	CASNQFADTEAFF
once	-	TRBV29-1	TRBJ2-3	TGCAGCGTTGACGTAAACGGGGCAGATACGCAGTATTTT	CSVDVNGADTQYF
-	-	TRBV11-3	TRBJ2-1	TGTGCCAGCAGCTTAGGTGAGGACTACATCGGGAATGAGCAGTTCTTC	CASSLGEDYIGNEQFF
-	-	TRBV21-1	TRBJ1-2	TGTGCCACCCCTGACTGCTATTTTGAACCTTATGGCTACACCTTC	CATPDCYFEPYGYTF
-	-	TRBV16	TRBJ2-2	TGTGCCAGCAGCCGACGGAACGACAGGAACACCGGGGAGCTGTTTTTT	CASSRRNDRNTGELFF
-	-	TRBV6-1	TRBJ1-4	TGTGCCAGCAGTGATACCTTTGGGGGCTTCTCGGCTAATGAAAAACTGTTTTTT	CASSDTFGGFSANEKLFF
-	-	TRBV29-1	TRBJ2-7	TGCAGCGTTGGTTCTGTCTACGAGCAGTACTTC	CSVGSVYEQYF
-	TRBD2	TRBV2	TRBJ2-7	TGTGCCAGCAGTGACCAACACGTTCTAGCGGGAGCGTTTAGGGACTACGAGCAGTACTTC	CASSDQHVLAGAFRDYEQYF
-	-	TRBV5-8	TRBJ2-7	TGTGCCAGCAGCTTGGCAGGGGATAGGGAGCAGTACTTC	CASSLAGDREQYF
-	TRBD2	TRBV29-1	TRBJ2-3	TGCAGCGTTGAAGATCGTGTAGGACTAGCGGCGCCAGATACGCAGTATTTT	CSVEDRVGLAAPDTQYF
-	-	TRBV5-4	TRBJ1-2	TGTGCCAGCAGCACCACGACTCTCTTTGGGGGCTACACCTTC	CASSTTTLFGGYTF
once	-	TRBV7-2	TRBJ2-7	TGTGCCAGCAGCATCGGACTGACCTACGAGCAGTACTTC	CASSIGLTYEQYF
-	TRBD1	TRBV30	TRBJ1-2	TGTGCCTGGGATGAGGGGGCAAACTATGGCTACACCTTC	CAWDEGANYGYTF
-	-	TRBV4-3	TRBJ2-1	TGCGCCAGCAGCCAATTGGACAACTCCTACAATGAGCAGTTCTTC	CASSQLDNSYNEQFF
-	TRBD1	TRBV5-4	TRBJ2-1	TGTGCCAGCAGCCACCAGGGACAGGGGTCCTACAATGAGCAGTTCTTC	CASSHQGQGSYNEQFF
-	TRBD2	TRBV28	TRBJ2-7	TGTGCCAGCAGTCTGACTAGAGCGGGAGGGCCTGACTACGAGCAGTACTTC	CASSLTRAGGPDYEQYF
-	TRBD1	TRBV11-2	TRBJ2-7	TGTGCCAGCAGCTGGGGACAGGGGGGCCCCTACGAGCAGTACTTC	CASSWGQGGPYEQYF
-	-	TRBV6-6	TRBJ2-2	TGTGCCAGCAGTTACTCGACAGTGAACACCGGGGAGCTGTTTTTT	CASSYSTVNTGELFF
-	TRBD1	TRBV7-6	TRBJ1-5	TGTGCCAGCAGCTCCCCAGGGGGTATGAAATGCTATAGCAATCAGCCCCAGCATTTT	CASSSPGGMKCYSNQPQHF
-	-	TRBV27	TRBJ2-7	TGTGCCAGCAGTTTTAAGGGCGGGCGCGAGCAGTACTTC	CASSFKGGREQYF
-	-	TRBV27	TRBJ2-7	TGTGCCAGCAGTTTTGGCCTTACCTACGAGCAGTACTTC	CASSFGLTYEQYF
-	-	TRBV28	TRBJ1-4	TGTGCCAGCAACGGGGCAGGGGTTAATGAAAAACTGTTTTTT	CASNGAGVNEKLFF
-	-	TRBV6-4	TRBJ1-2	TGTGCCAGCAGTGACTCGCCCGATGGGCATGGCTACACCTTC	CASSDSPDGHGYTF
-	-	TRBV7-9	TRBJ1-1	TGTGCCAGCAGCCCACCAGAGGCTCCGTACCAGTGGAGGGACACTGAAGCTTTCTTT	CASSPPEAPYQWRDTEAFF
few	TRBD1	TRBV18	TRBJ1-4	TGTGCCAGCTCGGAGACAGGGGGGATGAATGAAAAACTGTTTTTT	CASSETGGMNEKLFF
-	-	TRBV5-5	TRBJ1-3	TGTGCCAGCAGCAGCGCACTGACGTGGATCTCTGGAAACACCATATATTTT	CASSSALTWISGNTIYF
-	-	TRBV27	TRBJ1-2	TGTGCCAGCAGTTTTGTAGGTGGGCTCACAGGGAGATTCAGGAACTATGGCTACACCTTC	CASSFVGGLTGRFRNYGYTF
-	-	TRBV27	TRBJ2-2	TGTGCCAGCACCTCTACCGGGGAGCTGTTTTTT	CASTSTGELFF
-	-	TRBV4-1	TRBJ1-6	TGCGCCAGCAGCCAAGTGGCAGGGGATAATTCACCCCTCCACTTT	CASSQVAGDNSPLHF
-	-	TRBV28	TRBJ2-7	TGTGCCAGCAGTTTATTACCAGGGCAATCCTACGAGCAGTACTTC	CASSLLPGQSYEQYF
-	-	TRBV7-9	TRBJ2-5	TGTGCCAGCAGCCGAGCGGCAGAGACCCAGTACTTC	CASSRAAETQYF
-	TRBD1	TRBV7-9	TRBJ1-1	TGTGCCAGCAGCGTAACAGGGGGCGATGAAGCTTTCTTT	CASSVTGGDEAFF
once	TRBD1	TRBV11-2	TRBJ2-1	TGTGCCAGCAGAGACACACAGGGGGCGTTCTTC	CASRDTQGAFF
-	-	TRBV13	TRBJ2-7	TGTGCCAGCAGCTCCTCCGAGGCAGTCTACGAGCAGTACTTC	CASSSSEAVYEQYF
-	TRBD1	TRBV6-6	TRBJ1-4	TGTGCCAGCAGTTTGACAGGGGAGGCGATCGAAAAACTGTTTTTT	CASSLTGEAIEKLFF
-	-	TRBV10-1	TRBJ1-4	TGCGCCAGCAGTGAGTCTGGTCGCGGGGTCCATCCTCCTAAATCTAATGAAAAACTGTTTTTT	CASSESGRGVHPPKSNEKLFF
-	-	TRBV19	TRBJ2-1	TGTGCCAGTACCCTAGGCAGCAATGAGCAGTTCTTC	CASTLGSNEQFF
-	-	TRBV28	TRBJ1-2	TGTGCCAGCAGTCACCGTGTATTTCAGGGCGACTATGGCTACACCTTC	CASSHRVFQGDYGYTF
-	TRBD1	TRBV9	TRBJ1-5	TGTGCCAGCAGCCCGATTTCCGGAGGGGGCCGACAGCCCCAGCATTTT	CASSPISGGGRQPQHF
once	TRBD2	TRBV7-2	TRBJ2-7	TGTGCCAGCAGCGCTCCGGGACTAGCGGGATTAGAGCAGTACTTC	CASSAPGLAGLEQYF
few	TRBD1	TRBV5-8	TRBJ1-1	TGTGCCAGCAGCCTTGGACAGGGGGCAGGCACTGAAGCTTTCTTT	CASSLGQGAGTEAFF
-	TRBD1	TRBV5-6	TRBJ2-7	TGTGCCAGCAGCTTGGATGGACAGGGATTCTACGAGCAGTACTTC	CASSLDGQGFYEQYF
-	-	TRBV28	TRBJ1-5	TGTGCCAGCAGTCCGCACCTCGACAGTGTAGATCAGCCCCAGCATTTT	CASSPHLDSVDQPQHF
-	TRBD2	TRBV28	TRBJ2-1	TGTGCCAGCAGTTTAGTCTTAGCGGGAGATACCAATGAGCAGTTCTTC	CASSLVLAGDTNEQFF
-	TRBD1	TRBV13	TRBJ1-5	TGTGCCAGCAGCTTAAGAGGACAGGGTCAGCCCCAGCATTTT	CASSLRGQGQPQHF
-	-	TRBV9	TRBJ2-5	TGTGCCAGCAGCGCAGGGTGGTCCGGGGAGACCCAGTACTTC	CASSAGWSGETQYF
-	TRBD1	TRBV28	TRBJ1-2	TGTGCCAGCAGTTTCAGGGACAGCGGTAGGGCTAACTATGGCTACACCTTC	CASSFRDSGRANYGYTF
-	TRBD1	TRBV28	TRBJ2-5	TGTGCCAGCAGTTGGCCGACCGGGACAGGGAACCAAGAGACCCAGTACTTC	CASSWPTGTGNQETQYF
-	TRBD1	TRBV10-3	TRBJ2-1	TGTGCCATCAGTTACAGGGGCCCCACCTACAATGAGCAGTTCTTC	CAISYRGPTYNEQFF
-	-	TRBV7-9	TRBJ2-7	TGTGCCAGCAGTTCCGACAGATCCTACGAGCAGTACTTC	CASSSDRSYEQYF
-	-	TRBV2	TRBJ2-6	TGTGCCAGCAGTGAAGCCTTTAGATCTGGGGCCAACGTCCTGACTTTC	CASSEAFRSGANVLTF
once	-	TRBV7-3	TRBJ1-1	TGTGCCAGCAGCTTAGGAGGGTCTACTGAAGCTTTCTTT	CASSLGGSTEAFF
-	-	TRBV19	TRBJ2-1	TGTGCCAGTAGTATAGGAGGACTGTACAATGAGCAGTTCTTC	CASSIGGLYNEQFF
-	-	TRBV28	TRBJ2-2	TGTGCCAGCAGCACGGGGGTTACGAACACCGGGGAGCTGTTTTTT	CASSTGVTNTGELFF
once	TRBD2	TRBV27	TRBJ2-7	TGTGCCAGCAGTTTTAGCGGGTACTACTACGAGCAGTACTTC	CASSFSGYYYEQYF